The clone carrying this TCR beta chain was counted between two and nine times. Its antigen remains unknown. The entry originates in a study of CD8 T cells in ankylosing spondylitis. TCRdb re-called the 5' RACE reads with MiXCR, one entry per CDR3 protein. The sample includes about 450,000 distinct CDR3 sequences, 25% to 30% of them seen just once. Study-level findings and limits: Seven to nine highly homologous variants made up a TCR beta motif, and this motif appeared characteristic of ankylosing spondylitis blood.

The germline CDR1 and CDR2 sequences are SGHAT and FQNNGV. The CDR3 has 15 amino acids. J gave up 2 bases and V 3 bases, and 5 bases lay outside the gene matches. J is TRBJ2-5 and V is TRBV11-2, with TRBD1 matching over 8 bases. Input material: blood, either unsorted or a sorted T cell fraction (not recorded which). This TCR was recovered from a male donor with ankylosing spondylitis. The CDR3 DNA sequence: TGTGCCAGCAGCTTTGTTACAGGGGGGCAAGAGACCCAGTACTTC. As protein: CASSFVTGGQETQYF.